Listed below are T cell receptor beta chains from one sample, sequenced in a study of T cells in Graves' hyperthyroidism and ophthalmopathy. TCRdb reanalysed the multiplex PCR reads using MiXCR and keeps one entry per CDR3 protein. The profile shows around 620,000 distinct CDR3 sequences, 13% to 15% of them singletons. Sequenced material: blood. Receptors were obtained from a woman under 30 with Graves' ophthalmopathy. Both conserved end residues are part of each CDR3. D genes are given only for firm matches. Rows give clone size only sometimes, using once, few, many, or a class for an expanded clone.

j_call v_call clone_size d_call cdr3_aa cdr3_nt
TRBJ2-1 TRBV29-1 few . CSVEDAPGQGGNEQFF TGCAGCGTTGAAGACGCCCCTGGACAGGGAGGGAATGAGCAGTTCTTC
TRBJ2-7 TRBV9 few TRBD2 CASSVRGRMDEQYF TGTGCCAGCAGTGTCCGCGGGAGGATGGACGAGCAGTACTTC
TRBJ2-5 TRBV18 . TRBD1 CASSPGQGRQETQYF TGTGCCAGCTCACCAGGACAGGGAAGGCAAGAGACCCAGTACTTC
TRBJ2-5 TRBV11-3 many TRBD1 CASSLETAGGQHGTQYF TGTGCCAGCAGCTTAGAGACCGCAGGGGGCCAACATGGGACCCAGTACTTC
TRBJ2-7 TRBV2 many . CASRKLADTYEQYF TGTGCCAGCAGGAAATTAGCGGACACCTACGAGCAGTACTTC
TRBJ1-1 TRBV7-9 many . CASSPTGVRILNTEAFF TGTGCCAGCAGCCCCACCGGGGTCCGAATCTTAAACACTGAAGCTTTCTTT
TRBJ2-1 TRBV4-2 . . CASSQESAEVPYNEQFF TGTGCCAGCAGCCAAGAAAGTGCGGAGGTCCCCTACAATGAGCAGTTCTTC
TRBJ1-2 TRBV4-3 few TRBD1 CASSQETLDRGPRNGYTF TGCGCCAGCAGCCAAGAGACCTTGGACAGGGGGCCGCGAAATGGCTACACCTTC
TRBJ1-4 TRBV15 few . CATSRDQGLREKLFF TGTGCCACCAGCAGAGATCAGGGCCTAAGGGAAAAACTGTTTTTT
TRBJ2-1 TRBV18 few . CASSPPQGAVYNEQFF TGTGCCAGCTCACCACCTCAGGGCGCGGTCTACAATGAGCAGTTCTTC
TRBJ2-7 TRBV9 once TRBD2 CASSEGLAGDLSYEQYF TGTGCCAGCAGCGAGGGGCTAGCGGGAGACCTCTCCTACGAGCAGTACTTC
TRBJ2-7 TRBV28 many . CAGRTEPYEQYF TGTGCCGGACGGACTGAACCCTACGAGCAGTACTTC
TRBJ2-5 TRBV20-1 many . CSARDRNSPGGETQYF TGCAGTGCTAGAGATCGTAACTCGCCGGGTGGAGAGACCCAGTACTTC
TRBJ2-5 TRBV4-1 . TRBD1 CASSQGTGYNQETQYF TGCGCCAGCAGCCAAGGGACAGGGTATAACCAAGAGACCCAGTACTTC
TRBJ2-4 TRBV12-5 . . CASARPLAKNIQYF TGTGCTAGTGCCCGACCGCTAGCCAAAAACATTCAGTACTTC
TRBJ2-7 TRBV6-1 . TRBD1 CASKRTGFEQYF TGTGCCAGCAAGCGGACAGGGTTCGAGCAGTACTTC
TRBJ2-7 TRBV11-2 many TRBD2 CASSLAGGSYEQYF TGTGCCAGCAGCTTAGCGGGGGGCTCCTACGAGCAGTACTTC
TRBJ2-7 TRBV6-1 few . CASSPTGPPYEQYF TGTGCCAGCAGCCCGACCGGTCCCCCCTACGAGCAGTACTTC
TRBJ1-4 TRBV25-1 . . CASSEWGGEKLFF TGTGCCAGCAGTGAATGGGGAGGAGAAAAACTGTTTTTT
TRBJ1-2 TRBV11-3 many . CASSLTTNYGYTF TGTGCCAGCAGCCTAACGACAAACTATGGCTACACCTTC
TRBJ2-3 TRBV5-6 . . CASSLTGMGDTQYF TGTGCCAGCAGCTTGACAGGGATGGGAGATACGCAGTATTTT
TRBJ2-7 TRBV30 once . CAWSGPGFTYEQYF TGTGCCTGGAGCGGTCCGGGCTTCACCTACGAGCAGTACTTC
TRBJ2-1 TRBV10-3 many TRBD2 CAISPLGLADYNEQFF TGTGCCATCAGTCCCCTGGGACTAGCGGACTACAATGAGCAGTTCTTC
TRBJ1-4 TRBV4-1 few TRBD1 CASSPGQGYEKLFF TGCGCCAGCAGCCCGGGACAGGGTTACGAAAAACTGTTTTTT
TRBJ1-1 TRBV28 few . CASSERDKAAFF TGTGCCAGCAGTGAAAGGGACAAGGCAGCTTTCTTT
TRBJ1-1 TRBV3-1 many . CASNGGTEAFF TGTGCCAGCAACGGGGGCACTGAAGCTTTCTTT
TRBJ2-2 TRBV19 . . CASSIDRWAGYNTGELFF TGTGCCAGTAGTATAGATCGATGGGCGGGATATAACACCGGGGAGCTGTTTTTT
TRBJ2-3 TRBV20-1 many . CSATSGGVRPDTQYF TGCAGTGCTACCTCGGGGGGCGTCCGCCCAGATACGCAGTATTTT
TRBJ1-3 TRBV2 few . CASSVSYGNTTYF TGTGCCAGCAGTGTTAGTTATGGAAACACCACATATTTT
TRBJ1-5 TRBV12-3/TRBV12-4 . . CASSLILRPRNSNQPQHF TGTGCCAGCAGTTTGATCCTGCGCCCCAGGAATAGCAATCAGCCCCAGCATTTT
TRBJ2-7 TRBV9 . . CASSVGSSGGYEQYF TGTGCCAGCAGCGTAGGGAGTAGTGGGGGTTACGAGCAGTACTTC
TRBJ1-2 TRBV29-1 many TRBD1 CSVADRGRGYTF TGCAGCGTTGCTGACAGGGGTCGTGGCTACACCTTC
TRBJ2-5 TRBV18 many TRBD1 CASSPRGTGPETQYF TGTGCCAGCTCACCACGTGGGACAGGTCCAGAGACCCAGTACTTC
TRBJ2-1 TRBV11-3 . TRBD2 CASSLGPGLAADRSYNEQFF TGTGCCAGCAGCTTAGGTCCGGGACTAGCGGCAGATCGCTCCTACAATGAGCAGTTCTTC
TRBJ2-7 TRBV5-4 . TRBD2 CASSLGVAGGVYEQYF TGTGCCAGCAGCTTGGGGGTAGCGGGAGGAGTCTACGAGCAGTACTTC
TRBJ1-5 TRBV11-2 . TRBD1 CASNLRGQISNQPQHF TGTGCCAGCAACTTAAGGGGACAGATTAGCAATCAGCCCCAGCATTTT
TRBJ1-2 TRBV6-2/TRBV6-3 few . CASSYPFGHVVSYGYTF TGTGCCAGCAGTTACCCCTTCGGACATGTCGTGAGCTATGGCTACACCTTC
TRBJ1-5 TRBV18 . . CASSPRSGPPPNSNQPQHF TGTGCCAGCTCACCGCGGTCGGGACCCCCGCCTAATAGCAATCAGCCCCAGCATTTT
TRBJ2-2 TRBV6-2/TRBV6-3 many . CASSLYGTPGELFF TGTGCCAGCAGTCTATATGGGACCCCCGGGGAGCTGTTTTTT